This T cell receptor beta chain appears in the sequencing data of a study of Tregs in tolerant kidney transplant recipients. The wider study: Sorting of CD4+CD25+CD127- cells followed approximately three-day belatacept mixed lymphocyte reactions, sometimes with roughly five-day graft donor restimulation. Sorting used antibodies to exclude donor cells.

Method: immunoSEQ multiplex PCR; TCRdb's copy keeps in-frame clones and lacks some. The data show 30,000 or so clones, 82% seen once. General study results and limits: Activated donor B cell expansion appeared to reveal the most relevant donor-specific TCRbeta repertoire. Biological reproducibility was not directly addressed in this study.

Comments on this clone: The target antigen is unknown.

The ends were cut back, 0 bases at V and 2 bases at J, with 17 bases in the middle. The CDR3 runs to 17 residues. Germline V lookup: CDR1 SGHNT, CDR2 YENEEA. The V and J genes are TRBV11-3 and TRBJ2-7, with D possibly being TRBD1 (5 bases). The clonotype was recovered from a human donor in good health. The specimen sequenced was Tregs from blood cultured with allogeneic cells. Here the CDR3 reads CASSLDRWSGHTYEQYF. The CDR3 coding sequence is TGTGCCAGCAGCTTAGATCGTTGGTCTGGACATACCTACGAGCAGTACTTC. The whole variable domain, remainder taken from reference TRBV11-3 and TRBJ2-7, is EAGVVQSPRYKIIEKKQPVAFWCNPISGHNTLYWYLQNLGQGPELLIRYENEEAVDDSQLPKDRFSAERLKGVDSTLKIQPAELGDSAVYLCASSLDRWSGHTYEQYFGPGTRLTVT.